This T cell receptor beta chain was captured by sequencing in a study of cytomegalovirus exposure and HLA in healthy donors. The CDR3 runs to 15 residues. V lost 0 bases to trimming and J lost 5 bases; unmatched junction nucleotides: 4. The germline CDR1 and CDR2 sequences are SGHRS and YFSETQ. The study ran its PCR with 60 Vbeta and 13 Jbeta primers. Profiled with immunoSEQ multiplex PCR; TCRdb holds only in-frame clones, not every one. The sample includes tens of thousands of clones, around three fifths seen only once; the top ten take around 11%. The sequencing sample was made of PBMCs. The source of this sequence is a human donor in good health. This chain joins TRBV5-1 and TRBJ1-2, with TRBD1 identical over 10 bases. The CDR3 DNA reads TGCGCCAGCAGCTTGGCCGCGGGACAGGGGTATGGCTACACCTTC. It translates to CASSLAAGQGYGYTF.